This T cell receptor (beta chain) was documented in a study of blood T cell repertoires in COVID-19. In the study overall: Researchers got acute and convalescent COVID-19 samples from the United States, Italy and Spain.

Per the original methods: Estimation of nucleated cell counts was performed using reference gene primer amplification. Sequencing was performed with immunoSEQ multiplex PCR; in TCRdb, only in-frame clones are kept and a portion is missing. D and trimming were read from the DNA, whereas the V and J calls and clone size are those reported in that table. The table has about 230,000 clones, approximately 91% seen once. The CDR3 contains 15 residues. Germline V CDR1 and CDR2: MNHNY, SVGAGI (reference sequence). The germline V and J ends were trimmed by 3 bases and 6 bases, with 17 bases remaining between them.

The chain employs TRBV6-6 and TRBJ1-2; TRBD1 might be the D (5 bases). The sequence was collected from a woman aged 60 to 75 with acute or convalescent COVID-19. Sequenced sample: peripheral blood. CDR3 in amino acids: CASSYGGGDRDGYTF. DNA for the CDR3: TGTGCCAGCAGTTATGGTGGAGGGGATAGGGATGGCTACACCTTC.